Following are 26 T cell receptor beta chains from one sample sequenced in a study of blood T cell repertoires in COVID-19. Produced via immunoSEQ multiplex PCR; TCRdb's table is partial and in-frame only. The data show under 350,000 clones, approximately 86% seen once. Sequencing was performed on PBMCs or T cells enriched from blood (not recorded which). Every receptor here comes from a middle-aged woman with acute COVID-19.

The chain employs TRBV18 and TRBJ1-1; 7 bases are shared with TRBD1. The CDR3 length is 15 residues. Germline loops: CDR1 KGHSH, CDR2 LQKENI. J lost 3 bases, V lost 1 base, and 5 bases had no gene match. CDR3 DNA sequence: TGTGCCAGCTCACCACTGCCTCAGGGGGACACTGAAGCTTTCTTT. Protein product: CASSPLPQGDTEAFF.

In DNA form, the CDR3 reads TGTGCCAGCAGTTTAGCCCCCTCCAGGGTTAAGAACACTGAAGCTTTCTTT. This encodes CASSLAPSRVKNTEAFF. V usage is TRBV27 and J usage is TRBJ1-1; the D gene is possibly TRBD1 (5 bases). CDR1 is MNHEY, CDR2 SMNVEV, per germline (reference sequence). Trimming took 2 bases from V and 1 from J, leaving 17 bases between them. The CDR3 totals 17 residues.

There are a few counts of this clone. The chain combines TRBV27 with TRBJ2-3; D gene unclear. Germline CDR1 is MNHEY and CDR2 is SMNVEV (reference sequence). With 3 bases removed from V and 4 bases from J, the gap between germline ends came to 14 bases. The CDR3 has 15 amino acids. CDR3 residues: CASSFTLQAPDTQYF. The CDR3 DNA reads as TGTGCCAGCAGTTTCACCCTCCAAGCCCCAGATACGCAGTATTTT.

The rearrangement links TRBV7-3 to TRBJ2-3, with TRBD2 matching 10 bases. The J segment lost 3 bases and the V segment lost 5 bases, leaving 5 bases of the junction unmatched. CDR1 is SGHTA and CDR2 is FQGTGA in the germline V gene. The CDR3 has 15 amino acids. In DNA form, the CDR3 reads TGTGCCAGCAGCCTTAGCGGGGGGACAACAGATACGCAGTATTTT. This translates into CASSLSGGTTDTQYF.

The V call is TRBV12-3 or TRBV12-4, the J call TRBJ1-2, with D uncertain. The CDR3 is made up of 12 amino acids. V was shortened by 6 bases and J by 5 bases, with 10 bases between the two germline ends. CDR3: CASRPGRYGYTF. The CDR3 bases are TGTGCCAGCAGACCCGGGAGGTATGGCTACACCTTC.

Here the CDR3 reads CASSPLAGGGNEQFF. CDR3 DNA sequence: TGTGCCAGCAGCCCACTAGCGGGAGGGGGCAATGAGCAGTTCTTC. The chain employs TRBV5-8 and TRBJ2-1, with TRBD2 matching 13 bases. The V gene end was trimmed by 4 bases and the J gene end by 6 bases; junction bases not matched to a gene: 4. The CDR3 spans 15 residues. Per germline, CDR1 SGHTS and CDR2 YDEGEE.

The gene calls are TRBV11-2 and TRBJ2-5; 7 bases line up with TRBD2. Germline CDR1 reads SGHAT; CDR2 reads FQNNGV. The CDR3 runs 15 residues. Losses at the gene ends were 1 base for V and 2 bases for J; bases not matched to a gene: 4. For the CDR3, the DNA is TGTGCCAGCAGCTTAGGAGCTAGCGGACAAGAGACCCAGTACTTC. It codes for CASSLGASGQETQYF.

The CDR3 is CASSQAEIWNEQFF. The CDR3 DNA is TGCGCCAGCAGCCAAGCGGAGATCTGGAATGAGCAGTTCTTC. This chain connects TRBV5-1 to TRBJ2-1; D might be TRBD2 (5 bases). The germline V gene encodes CDR1 SGHRS and CDR2 YFSETQ. The CDR3 is made up of 14 amino acids. V was clipped by 4 bases and J by 7 bases, with 15 bases between them.

The V call is TRBV7-2, the J call TRBJ2-3, with 9 bases matching TRBD1. CDR3 length equals 16 residues. Germline trimming cut 5 bases from V and 5 bases from J; bases unmatched to any gene: 11. Germline V gene data show CDR1 as SGHTA and CDR2 as FQGNSA. Here the CDR3 reads CASSPGGTGLEDTQYF. The CDR3 DNA is TGTGCCAGCAGCCCCGGGGGGACAGGGTTAGAAGATACGCAGTATTTT.

The rearrangement uses TRBV6-2 or TRBV6-3 and TRBJ1-1; 7 nucleotides agree with TRBD1. Germline CDR1 MNHEY, CDR2 SVGEGT. The CDR3 is 13 residues long. Trimming removed 2 bases from V and 5 bases from J; junction bases left unmatched: 2. The CDR3 loop is CASSYIRGTEAFF. The CDR3 coding sequence is TGTGCCAGCAGTTACATCAGGGGGACTGAAGCTTTCTTT.

The CDR3 DNA is TGTGCCAGCGGCTTAGGACTCTCTGGGGCCAACGTCCTGACTTTC. Translated, it gives CASGLGLSGANVLTF. The chain combines TRBV28 with TRBJ2-6; weak D call: TRBD2 (5 bases). Germline lookup yields CDR1 MDHEN and CDR2 SYDVKM. V was pared by 8 bases and J by 0 bases, with 11 bases between. The CDR3 contains 15 residues.

In DNA, the CDR3 is TGTGCCAGCTCACCGGTGGCTCTGAACACTGAAGCTTTCTTT. Its translation: CASSPVALNTEAFF. The rearrangement joins TRBV18 to TRBJ1-1; D is undetermined. The CDR3 contains 14 residues. Germline V CDR1 and CDR2: KGHSH, LQKENI. Trimming stripped 3 bases from V and 0 bases from J, with 8 bases between.

The chain has TRBV9 and TRBJ1-5, with a possible D match to TRBD1 (5 bases). Trimming took off 0 bases at V and 1 base at J, with 8 bases between the two ends. This CDR3 comprises 15 residues. Germline values: CDR1 SGDLS, CDR2 YYNGEE. DNA of the CDR3: TGTGCCAGCAGCGTAGGGGGGGAGAGCAATCAGCCCCAGCATTTT. It codes for CASSVGGESNQPQHF.

A few counts support this clone. The V call is TRBV11-2, the J call TRBJ2-2, with 8 bases identical to TRBD2. The CDR3 sequence is 17 residues long. Germline V gives CDR1 SGHAT, CDR2 FQNNGV. V shed 2 bases, J shed 7 bases, and the junction held 12 bases outside the gene matches. As DNA, the CDR3 is TGTGCCAGCAGCTTAAGGGATAGCGGGACTTGGGGCGGGGAGCTGTTTTTT. Translation gives CASSLRDSGTWGGELFF.

The rearrangement links TRBV27 to TRBJ1-5, with D tentatively TRBD1 (6 bases). CDR3 length: 13 residues. Trimming stripped 2 bases from V and 5 bases from J, with 7 bases between. Per germline, CDR1 MNHEY and CDR2 SMNVEV (reference sequence). The CDR3 DNA reads as TGTGCCAGCAGTTTAACAGGGTATCAGCCCCAGCATTTT. It specifies CASSLTGYQPQHF.

The J gene is TRBJ2-7, the V gene TRBV7-9; TRBD2 matches at 10 bases. Germline lookup yields CDR1 SEHNR and CDR2 FQNEAQ (reference sequence). With V trimmed by 1 base and J by 4 bases, 7 bases remained unmatched. CDR3 size: 16 residues. The DNA of the CDR3 is TGTGCCAGCAGCTTAGTGCCTAGCGGGAGTTTATACGAGCAGTACTTC. It is translated as CASSLVPSGSLYEQYF.

The V call is TRBV5-1, the J call TRBJ2-1; 10 bases agree with TRBD2. Trimming at V came to 2 bases and at J to 13 bases, leaving 12 bases not matched to a gene. Germline values: CDR1 SGHRS, CDR2 YFSETQ. The CDR3 sequence is 15 residues long. The CDR3, as DNA: TGCGCCAGCAGCTTAGAACGAGGGACTAGCGTAAAACAGTTCTTC. It encodes CASSLERGTSVKQFF.

The gene calls are TRBV15 and TRBJ2-7; tentative D call: TRBD1 (5 bases). V lost 0 bases and J lost 1, with 13 bases in between. CDR1 and CDR2 (germline): LNHNV, YYDKDF (reference sequence). This CDR3 contains 16 residues. The CDR3 protein is CATSRDKGAASYEQYF. CDR3 nucleotide sequence: TGTGCCACCAGCAGAGACAAAGGGGCCGCTTCCTACGAGCAGTACTTC.

This chain connects TRBV12-3 or TRBV12-4 to TRBJ1-6; 8 positions agree with TRBD1. Trimming at V came to 6 bases and at J to 17 bases, leaving 9 bases not matched to a gene. The CDR3 is 12 amino acids. As DNA, the CDR3 is TGTGCCAGCAGGGGTACAGGGGGGGTTTTCCACTTT. It translates to CASRGTGGVFHF.

The V gene is TRBV6-2 or TRBV6-3, the J gene TRBJ2-1; 9 nucleotides match TRBD1. The CDR3 extends over 15 amino acids. Trimming removed 2 bases from V and 3 bases from J; junction bases left unmatched: 2. The V gene's germline CDR1 is MNHEY and CDR2 SVGEGT. This CDR3 is CASSYRDRVYNEQFF. The DNA of the CDR3 is TGTGCCAGCAGTTACAGGGACAGGGTCTACAATGAGCAGTTCTTC.

This chain links TRBV28 with TRBJ1-3, with D hard to call. V gave up 8 bases and J gave up 4 bases, with 6 bases separating them. CDR3 length: 11 residues. Germline V lookup: CDR1 MDHEN, CDR2 SYDVKM. The CDR3: CASHLGNTIYF. The CDR3 coding sequence is TGTGCCAGCCACTTGGGAAACACCATATATTTT.

The chain combines TRBV2 with TRBJ1-5; no clear D gene. Germline values: CDR1 SNHLY, CDR2 FYNNEI. Trimming stripped 5 bases from V and 3 bases from J, with 8 bases between. The CDR3 totals 13 residues. For the CDR3, the DNA is TGTGCCAGCAGTACATATCCCAATCAGCCCCAGCATTTT. This gives the protein CASSTYPNQPQHF.

This chain uses TRBV5-1 with TRBJ2-7; 8 bases line up with TRBD2. The germline V gene has CDR1 SGHRS and CDR2 YFSETQ. The CDR3 is 15 residues long. The J segment lost 7 bases and the V segment lost 4 bases, leaving 13 bases of the junction unmatched. The DNA of the CDR3 is TGCGCCAGCAGCGATGGACTACGGCGGGGGGAGGAGCAGTACTTC. Its translation: CASSDGLRRGEEQYF.

J is TRBJ2-1 and V is TRBV7-2, with 11 bases that match TRBD2. V shed 4 bases and J 7 bases; nucleotides not matched to a gene: 6. This CDR3 contains 15 residues. The germline V gene encodes CDR1 SGHTA and CDR2 FQGNSA. CDR3 sequence: CASSWIAGGKNEQFF. The CDR3 DNA sequence: TGTGCCAGCAGCTGGATAGCGGGAGGGAAGAATGAGCAGTTCTTC.

The V gene is TRBV6-2 or TRBV6-3, the J gene TRBJ1-1; 7 bases agree with TRBD1. V trimming: 2 bases; J trimming: 0 bases; junction bases outside the gene matches: 6. This CDR3 spans 16 amino acids. CDR1 is MNHEY and CDR2 is SVGEGT in the germline V gene. CDR3 coding DNA: TGTGCCAGCAGTTACCAGGCAGGGGGGTTGAACACTGAAGCTTTCTTT. This encodes CASSYQAGGLNTEAFF.

The rearrangement uses TRBV5-1 and TRBJ2-2; TRBD2 matches 7 bases. This CDR3 spans 13 amino acids. CDR1 and CDR2 (germline): SGHRS, YFSETQ. The CDR3 nucleotides are TGCGGGGAGGGAACCCCTAACACCGGGGAGCTGTTTTTT. It is translated as CGEGTPNTGELFF.